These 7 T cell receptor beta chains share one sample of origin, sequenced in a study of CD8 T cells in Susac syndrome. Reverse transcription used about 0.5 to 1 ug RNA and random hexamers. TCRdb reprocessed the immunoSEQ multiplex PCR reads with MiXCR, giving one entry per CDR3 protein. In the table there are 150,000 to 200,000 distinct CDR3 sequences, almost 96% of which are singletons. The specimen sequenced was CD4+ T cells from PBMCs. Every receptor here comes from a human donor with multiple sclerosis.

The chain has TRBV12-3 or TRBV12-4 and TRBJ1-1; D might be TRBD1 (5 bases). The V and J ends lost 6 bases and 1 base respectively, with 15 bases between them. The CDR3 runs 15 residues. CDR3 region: CASSLGWRGNTEAFF. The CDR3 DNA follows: TGTGCCAGCAGCCTGGGTTGGAGGGGGAACACTGAAGCTTTCTTT.

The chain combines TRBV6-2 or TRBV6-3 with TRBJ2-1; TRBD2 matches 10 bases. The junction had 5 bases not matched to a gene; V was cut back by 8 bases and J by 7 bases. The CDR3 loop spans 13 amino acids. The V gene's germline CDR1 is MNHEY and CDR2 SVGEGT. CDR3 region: CASLGLAENEQFF. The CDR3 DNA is TGTGCCAGCCTCGGACTAGCGGAGAATGAGCAGTTCTTC.

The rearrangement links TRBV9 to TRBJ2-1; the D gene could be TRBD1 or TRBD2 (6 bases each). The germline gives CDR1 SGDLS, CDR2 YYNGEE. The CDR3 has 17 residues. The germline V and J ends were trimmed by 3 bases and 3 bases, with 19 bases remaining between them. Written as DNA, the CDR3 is TGTGCCAGCAGCGAGGGGGGCCTCGGGAGAAACTACAATGAGCAGTTCTTC. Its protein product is CASSEGGLGRNYNEQFF.

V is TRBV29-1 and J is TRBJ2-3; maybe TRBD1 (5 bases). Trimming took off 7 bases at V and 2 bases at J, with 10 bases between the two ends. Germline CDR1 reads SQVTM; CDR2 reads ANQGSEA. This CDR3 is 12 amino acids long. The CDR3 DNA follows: TGCAGCGACCAGGGTTTCACAGATACGCAGTATTTT. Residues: CSDQGFTDTQYF.

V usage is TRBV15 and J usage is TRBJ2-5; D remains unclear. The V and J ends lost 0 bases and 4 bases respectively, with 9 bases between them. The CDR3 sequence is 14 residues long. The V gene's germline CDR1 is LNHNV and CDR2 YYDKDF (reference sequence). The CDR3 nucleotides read TGTGCCACCAGCAGAGATCCAAAGGGAGAGACCCAGTACTTC. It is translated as CATSRDPKGETQYF. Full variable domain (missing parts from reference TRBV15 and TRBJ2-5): DAMVIQNPRYQVTQFGKPVTLSCSQTLNHNVMYWYQQKSSQAPKLLFHYYDKDFNNEADTPDNFQSRRPNTSFCFLDIRSPGLGDTAMYLCATSRDPKGETQYFGPGTRLLVL.

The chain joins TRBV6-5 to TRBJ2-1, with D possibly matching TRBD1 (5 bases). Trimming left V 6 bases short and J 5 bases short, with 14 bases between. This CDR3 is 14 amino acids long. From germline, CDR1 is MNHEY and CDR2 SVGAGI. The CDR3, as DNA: TGTGCCAGCAGACCCGTCAGGGTCAACAATGAGCAGTTCTTC. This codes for CASRPVRVNNEQFF.

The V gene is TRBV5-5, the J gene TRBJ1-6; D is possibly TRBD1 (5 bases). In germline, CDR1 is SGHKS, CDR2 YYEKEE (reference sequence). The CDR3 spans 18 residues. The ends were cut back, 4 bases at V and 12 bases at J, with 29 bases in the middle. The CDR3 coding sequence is TGTGCCAGCAGCCCGACGCCTGGGGCAGGAGGTTATCTCTTACCCCTCCACTTT. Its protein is CASSPTPGAGGYLLPLHF.